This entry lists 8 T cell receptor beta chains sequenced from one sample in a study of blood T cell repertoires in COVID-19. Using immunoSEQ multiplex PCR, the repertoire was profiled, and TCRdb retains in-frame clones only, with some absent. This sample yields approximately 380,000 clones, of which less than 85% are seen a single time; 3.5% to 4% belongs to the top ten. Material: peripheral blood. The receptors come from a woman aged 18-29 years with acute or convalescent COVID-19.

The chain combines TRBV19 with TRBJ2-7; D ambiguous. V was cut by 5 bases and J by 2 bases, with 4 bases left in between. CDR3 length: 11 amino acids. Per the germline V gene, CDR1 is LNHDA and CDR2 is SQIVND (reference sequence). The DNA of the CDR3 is TGTGCCAGTAGTTCTACCTACGAGCAGTACTTC. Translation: CASSSTYEQYF.

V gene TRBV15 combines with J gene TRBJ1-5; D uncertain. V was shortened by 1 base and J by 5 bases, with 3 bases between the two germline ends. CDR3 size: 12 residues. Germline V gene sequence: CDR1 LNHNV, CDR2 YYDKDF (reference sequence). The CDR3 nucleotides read TGTGCCACCAGCAGAGGAGATCAGCCCCAGCATTTT. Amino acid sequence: CATSRGDQPQHF.

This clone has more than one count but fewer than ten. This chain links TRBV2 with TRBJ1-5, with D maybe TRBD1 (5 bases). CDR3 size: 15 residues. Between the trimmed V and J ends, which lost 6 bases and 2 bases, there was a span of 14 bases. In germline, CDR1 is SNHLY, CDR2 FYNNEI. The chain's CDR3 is CASRGGSNGNQPQHF. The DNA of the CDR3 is TGTGCCAGCAGGGGGGGGTCCAATGGCAATCAGCCCCAGCATTTT.

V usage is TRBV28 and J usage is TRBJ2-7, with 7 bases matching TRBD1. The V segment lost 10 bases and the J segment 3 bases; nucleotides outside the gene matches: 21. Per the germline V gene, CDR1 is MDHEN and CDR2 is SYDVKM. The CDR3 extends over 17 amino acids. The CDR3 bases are TGTGCCACCCTTCACCTGGACAGGTTTTCTGAGAGCTACGAGCAGTACTTC. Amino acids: CATLHLDRFSESYEQYF.

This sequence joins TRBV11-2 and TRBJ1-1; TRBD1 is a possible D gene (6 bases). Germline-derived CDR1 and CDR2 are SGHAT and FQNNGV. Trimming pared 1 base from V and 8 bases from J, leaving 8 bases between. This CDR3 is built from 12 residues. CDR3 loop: CASSLGQGEAFF. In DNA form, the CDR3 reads TGTGCCAGCAGCTTAGGTCAGGGGGAAGCTTTCTTT.

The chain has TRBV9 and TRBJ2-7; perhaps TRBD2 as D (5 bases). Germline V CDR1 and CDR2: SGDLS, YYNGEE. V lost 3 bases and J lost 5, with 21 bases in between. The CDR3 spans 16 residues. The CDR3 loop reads CASSASTDFLEDEQYF. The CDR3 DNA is TGTGCCAGCAGCGCATCAACGGACTTCCTAGAGGACGAGCAGTACTTC.

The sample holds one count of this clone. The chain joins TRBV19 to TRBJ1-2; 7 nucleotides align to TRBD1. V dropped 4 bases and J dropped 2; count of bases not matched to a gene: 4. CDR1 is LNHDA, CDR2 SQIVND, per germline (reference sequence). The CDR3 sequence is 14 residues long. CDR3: CASSTGTENYGYTF. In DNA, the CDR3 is TGTGCCAGTAGTACCGGGACAGAAAACTATGGCTACACCTTC.

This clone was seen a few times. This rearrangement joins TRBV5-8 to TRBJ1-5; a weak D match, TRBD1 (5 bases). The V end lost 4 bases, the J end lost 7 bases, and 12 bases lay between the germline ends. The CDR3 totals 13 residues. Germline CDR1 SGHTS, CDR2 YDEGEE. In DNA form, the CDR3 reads TGTGCCAGCAGCGCGGGGGAGGGCCAGCCCCAGCATTTT. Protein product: CASSAGEGQPQHF.